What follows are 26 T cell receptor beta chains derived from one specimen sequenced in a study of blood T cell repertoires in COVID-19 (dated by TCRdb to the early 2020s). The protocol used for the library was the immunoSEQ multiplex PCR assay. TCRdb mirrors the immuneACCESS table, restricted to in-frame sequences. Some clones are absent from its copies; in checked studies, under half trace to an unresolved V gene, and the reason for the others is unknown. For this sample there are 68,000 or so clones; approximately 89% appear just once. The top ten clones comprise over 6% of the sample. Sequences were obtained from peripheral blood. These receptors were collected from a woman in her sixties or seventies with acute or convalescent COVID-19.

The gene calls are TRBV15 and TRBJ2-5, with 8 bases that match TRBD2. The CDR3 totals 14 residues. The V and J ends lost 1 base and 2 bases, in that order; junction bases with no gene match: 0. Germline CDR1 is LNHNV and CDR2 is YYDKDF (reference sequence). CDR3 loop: CATSRGLAQETQYF. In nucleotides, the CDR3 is TGTGCCACCAGCAGAGGACTAGCGCAAGAGACCCAGTACTTC.

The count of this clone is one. CDR3 nucleotides: TGTGCCAGTAGTAATTTGAGGTCTGGACAGAACTATGGCTACACCTTC. Its translation is CASSNLRSGQNYGYTF. The V gene is TRBV19, the J gene TRBJ1-2, with D possibly matching TRBD1 (6 bases). The CDR3 sequence is 16 residues long. Trimming removed 4 bases at V and 2 bases at J, with 17 bases between. The V gene's germline CDR1 is LNHDA and CDR2 SQIVND (reference sequence).

The DNA for the CDR3 is TGTGCCAGCAGCTTGGCCTCCCAAGAGACCCAGTACTTC. It encodes CASSLASQETQYF. V is TRBV5-6 and J is TRBJ2-5; D is unclear. Germline-derived CDR1 and CDR2 are SGHDT and YYEEEE. The CDR3 loop spans 13 amino acids. Deletions cut 0 bases from V and 1 base from J, with 4 bases between.

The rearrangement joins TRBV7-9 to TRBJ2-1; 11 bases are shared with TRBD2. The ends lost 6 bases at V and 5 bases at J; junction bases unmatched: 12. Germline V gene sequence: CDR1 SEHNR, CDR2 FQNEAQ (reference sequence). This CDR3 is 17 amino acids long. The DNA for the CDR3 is TGTGCCAGCAGTCTAAGCCCGGGACTAGCGGCCAACAATGAGCAGTTCTTC. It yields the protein CASSLSPGLAANNEQFF.

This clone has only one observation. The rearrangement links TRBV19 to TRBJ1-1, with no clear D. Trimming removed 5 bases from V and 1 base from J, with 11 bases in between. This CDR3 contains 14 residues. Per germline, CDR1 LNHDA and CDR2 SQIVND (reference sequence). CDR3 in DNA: TGTGCCAGTAGTTACGACATATGGAACACTGAAGCTTTCTTT. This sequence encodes CASSYDIWNTEAFF.

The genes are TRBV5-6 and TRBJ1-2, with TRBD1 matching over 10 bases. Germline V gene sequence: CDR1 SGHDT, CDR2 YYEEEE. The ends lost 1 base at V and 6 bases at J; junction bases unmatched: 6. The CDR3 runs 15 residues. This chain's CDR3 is CASSLPTGTGDGYTF. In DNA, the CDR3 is TGTGCCAGCAGCTTGCCCACCGGGACAGGGGATGGCTACACCTTC.

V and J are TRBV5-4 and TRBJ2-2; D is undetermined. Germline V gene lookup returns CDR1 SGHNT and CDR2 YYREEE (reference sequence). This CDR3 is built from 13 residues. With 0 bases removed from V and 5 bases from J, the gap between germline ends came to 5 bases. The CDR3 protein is CASSLAQTGELFF. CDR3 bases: TGTGCCAGCAGCTTGGCACAGACCGGGGAGCTGTTTTTT. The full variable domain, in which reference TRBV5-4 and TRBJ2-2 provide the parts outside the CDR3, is ETGVTQSPTHLIKTRGQQVTLRCSSQSGHNTVSWYQQALGQGPQFIFQYYREEENGRGNFPPRFSGLQFPNYSSELNVNALELDDSALYLCASSLAQTGELFFGEGSRLTVL.

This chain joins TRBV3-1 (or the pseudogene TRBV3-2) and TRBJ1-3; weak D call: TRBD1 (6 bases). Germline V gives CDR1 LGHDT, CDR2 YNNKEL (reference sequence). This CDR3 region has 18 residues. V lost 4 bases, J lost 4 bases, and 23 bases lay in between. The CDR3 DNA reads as TGTGCCAGCAGCCCCCGACTTAATACAGGGAGGGGGGGAAACACCATATATTTT. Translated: CASSPRLNTGRGGNTIYF.

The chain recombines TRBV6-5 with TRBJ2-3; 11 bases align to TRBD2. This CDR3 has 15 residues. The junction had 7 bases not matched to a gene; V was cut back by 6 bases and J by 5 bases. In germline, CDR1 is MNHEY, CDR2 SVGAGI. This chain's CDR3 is CASSATSGTIDTQYF. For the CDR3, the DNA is TGTGCCAGCAGCGCGACTAGCGGGACTATAGATACGCAGTATTTT.

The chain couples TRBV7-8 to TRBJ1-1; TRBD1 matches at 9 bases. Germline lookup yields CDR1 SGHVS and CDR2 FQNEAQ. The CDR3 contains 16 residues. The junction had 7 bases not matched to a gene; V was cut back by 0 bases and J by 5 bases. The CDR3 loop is CASSLAYRGRGTEAFF. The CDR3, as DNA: TGTGCCAGCAGCTTAGCGTACAGGGGGCGCGGAACTGAAGCTTTCTTT.

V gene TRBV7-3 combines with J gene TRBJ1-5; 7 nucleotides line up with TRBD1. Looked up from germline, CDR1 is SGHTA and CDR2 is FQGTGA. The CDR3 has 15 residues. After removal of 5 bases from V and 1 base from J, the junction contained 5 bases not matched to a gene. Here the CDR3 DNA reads TGTGCCAGCAGCCGCACAGGGGAGAGCAATCAGCCCCAGCATTTT. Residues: CASSRTGESNQPQHF.

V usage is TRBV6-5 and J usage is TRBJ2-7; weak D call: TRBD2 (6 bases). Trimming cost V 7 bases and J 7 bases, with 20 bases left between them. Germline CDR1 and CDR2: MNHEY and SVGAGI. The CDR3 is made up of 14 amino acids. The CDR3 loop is CASTLNGGVREQYF. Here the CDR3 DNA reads TGTGCCAGCACCTTAAACGGGGGTGTGAGGGAGCAGTACTTC.

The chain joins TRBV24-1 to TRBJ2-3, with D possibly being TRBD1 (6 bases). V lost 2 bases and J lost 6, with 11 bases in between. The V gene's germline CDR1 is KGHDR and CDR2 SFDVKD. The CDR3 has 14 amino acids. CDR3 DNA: TGTGCCACCAGTGATTCGCGCAGGGGCGATACGCAGTATTTT. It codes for CATSDSRRGDTQYF.

The CDR3 is CSASSPIWGGQETQYF. The CDR3 DNA reads as TGCAGTGCTAGTAGCCCTATATGGGGGGGCCAAGAGACCCAGTACTTC. V gene TRBV20-1 combines with J gene TRBJ2-5, with TRBD2 matching over 7 bases. The CDR3 has 16 residues. Germline values: CDR1 DFQATT, CDR2 SNEGSKA (reference sequence). V trimming: 3 bases; J trimming: 1 base; junction bases outside the gene matches: 11.

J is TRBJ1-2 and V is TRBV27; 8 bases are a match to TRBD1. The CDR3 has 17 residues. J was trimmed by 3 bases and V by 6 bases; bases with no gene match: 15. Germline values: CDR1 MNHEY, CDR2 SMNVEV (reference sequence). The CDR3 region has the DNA TGTGCCAGCAGACAGACAGGGGTTACCTCTGCCGACTATGGCTACACCTTC. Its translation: CASRQTGVTSADYGYTF.

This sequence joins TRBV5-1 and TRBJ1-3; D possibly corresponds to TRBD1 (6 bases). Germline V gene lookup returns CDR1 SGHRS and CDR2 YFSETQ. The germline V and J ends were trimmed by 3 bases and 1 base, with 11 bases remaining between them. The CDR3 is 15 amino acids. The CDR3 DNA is TGCGCCAGCAGCTCAACAGGGTTTTCTGGAAACACCATATATTTT. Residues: CASSSTGFSGNTIYF.

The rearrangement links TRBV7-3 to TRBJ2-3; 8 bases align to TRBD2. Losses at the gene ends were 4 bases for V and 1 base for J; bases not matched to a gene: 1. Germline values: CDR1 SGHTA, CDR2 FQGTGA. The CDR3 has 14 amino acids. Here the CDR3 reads CASSSTSGTDTQYF. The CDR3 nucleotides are TGTGCCAGCAGCTCGACTAGCGGCACAGATACGCAGTATTTT. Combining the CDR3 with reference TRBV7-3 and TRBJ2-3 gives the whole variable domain GAGVSQTPSNKVTEKGKYVELRCDPISGHTALYWYRQSLGQGPEFLIYFQGTGAADDSGLPNDRFFAVRPEGSVSTLKIQRTERGDSAVYLCASSSTSGTDTQYFGPGTRLTVL.

CDR3 residues: CASSGAWGPSSGGYTF. In DNA, the CDR3 is TGTGCCAGCAGCGGTGCCTGGGGGCCGTCCTCTGGGGGCTACACCTTC. The chain joins TRBV5-6 to TRBJ1-2; possibly TRBD1 for D (6 bases). V lost 4 bases to trimming and J lost 8 bases, with 24 bases between them. The germline CDR1 and CDR2 sequences are SGHDT and YYEEEE. The CDR3 is 16 residues long.

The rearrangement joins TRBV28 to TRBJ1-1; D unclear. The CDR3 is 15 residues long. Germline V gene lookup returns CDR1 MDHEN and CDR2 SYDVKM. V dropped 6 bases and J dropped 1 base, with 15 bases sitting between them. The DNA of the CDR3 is TGTGCCAGCAGCCCCGAGGGAGGGAAGAACACTGAAGCTTTCTTT. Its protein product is CASSPEGGKNTEAFF.

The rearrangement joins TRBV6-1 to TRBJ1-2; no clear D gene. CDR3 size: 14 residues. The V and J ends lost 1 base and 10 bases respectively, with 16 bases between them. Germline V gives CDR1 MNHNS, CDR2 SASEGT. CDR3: CASSEEAVGYLYTF. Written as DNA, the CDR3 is TGTGCCAGCAGTGAAGAGGCGGTTGGCTATCTCTACACCTTC.

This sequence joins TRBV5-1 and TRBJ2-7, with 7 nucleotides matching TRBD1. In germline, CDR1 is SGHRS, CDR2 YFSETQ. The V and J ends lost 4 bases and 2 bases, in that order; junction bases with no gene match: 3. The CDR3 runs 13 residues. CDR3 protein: CASSRDSTYEQYF. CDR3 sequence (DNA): TGCGCCAGCAGCAGGGACAGTACCTACGAGCAGTACTTC.

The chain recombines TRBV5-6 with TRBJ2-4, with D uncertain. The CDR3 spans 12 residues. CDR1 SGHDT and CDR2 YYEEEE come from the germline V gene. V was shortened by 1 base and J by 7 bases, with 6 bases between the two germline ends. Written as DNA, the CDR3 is TGTGCCAGCAGCTTGCGGTTGAACATTCAGTACTTC. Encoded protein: CASSLRLNIQYF.

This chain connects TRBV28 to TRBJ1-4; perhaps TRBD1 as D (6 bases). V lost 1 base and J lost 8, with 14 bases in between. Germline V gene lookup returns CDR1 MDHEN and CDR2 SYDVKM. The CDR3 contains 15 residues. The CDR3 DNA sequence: TGTGCCAGCAGTTTATCACAGGGTGGTGGCGAAAAACTGTTTTTT. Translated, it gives CASSLSQGGGEKLFF.

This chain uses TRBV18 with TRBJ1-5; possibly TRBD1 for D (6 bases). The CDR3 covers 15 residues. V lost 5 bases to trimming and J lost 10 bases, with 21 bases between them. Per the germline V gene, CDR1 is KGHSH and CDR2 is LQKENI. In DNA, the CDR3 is TGTGCCAGCTCAACAAGGGGGACACCCGAAGAACCCCAGCATTTT. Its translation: CASSTRGTPEEPQHF.

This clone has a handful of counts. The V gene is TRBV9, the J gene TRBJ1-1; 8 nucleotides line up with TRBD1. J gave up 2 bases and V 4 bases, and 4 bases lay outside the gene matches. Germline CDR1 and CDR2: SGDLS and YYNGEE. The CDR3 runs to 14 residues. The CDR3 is CASSPQGGNTEAFF. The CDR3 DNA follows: TGTGCCAGCAGCCCACAGGGGGGCAACACTGAAGCTTTCTTT.

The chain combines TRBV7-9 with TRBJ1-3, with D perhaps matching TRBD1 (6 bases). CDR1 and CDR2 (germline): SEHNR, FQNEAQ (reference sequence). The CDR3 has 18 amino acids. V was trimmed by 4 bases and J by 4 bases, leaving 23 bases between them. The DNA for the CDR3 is TGTGCCAGCAGCTCCCCGTGGGGACAAAACAGGGCCGGAAACACCATATATTTT. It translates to CASSSPWGQNRAGNTIYF.